Listed here is a single T cell receptor beta chain. This CDR3 is 16 amino acids long. V lost 4 bases to trimming and J lost 1 base, with 12 bases between them. Germline loops: CDR1 SGHRS, CDR2 YFSETQ. These data come from a study of tumor T cells in aggressive B-cell lymphoma. The protocol was immunoSEQ multiplex PCR, while the TCRdb copy is restricted to in-frame clones and leaves out a portion. The sample lists some 7,900 clones, approximately 83% occurring once. Sequencing input: tumor tissue. This receptor was taken from an adult with diffuse large B cell lymphoma. The chain links TRBV5-1 to TRBJ2-6; D unclear. In DNA form, the CDR3 reads TGCGCCAGCAGCCACTCAGGTGATTCTGGGGCCAACGTCCTGACTTTC. This encodes CASSHSGDSGANVLTF.